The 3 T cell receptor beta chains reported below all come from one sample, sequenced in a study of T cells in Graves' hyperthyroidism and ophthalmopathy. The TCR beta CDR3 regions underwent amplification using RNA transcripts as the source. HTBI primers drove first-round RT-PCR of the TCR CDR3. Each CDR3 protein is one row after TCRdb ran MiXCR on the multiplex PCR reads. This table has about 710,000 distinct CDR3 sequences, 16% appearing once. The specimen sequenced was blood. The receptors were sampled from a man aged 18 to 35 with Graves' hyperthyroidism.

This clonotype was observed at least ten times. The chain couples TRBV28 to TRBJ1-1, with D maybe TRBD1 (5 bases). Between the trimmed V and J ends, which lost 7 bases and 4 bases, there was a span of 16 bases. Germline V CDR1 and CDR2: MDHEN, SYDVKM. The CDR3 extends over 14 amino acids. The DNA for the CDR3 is TGTGCCAGCACCCCGTGGGGCCGAGGCACTGAAGCTTTCTTT. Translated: CASTPWGRGTEAFF.

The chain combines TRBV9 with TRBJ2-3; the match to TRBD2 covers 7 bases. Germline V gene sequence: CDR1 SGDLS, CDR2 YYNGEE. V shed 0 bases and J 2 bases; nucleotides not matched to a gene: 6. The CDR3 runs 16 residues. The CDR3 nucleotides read TGTGCCAGCAGCGTAGGTCCTAGCGGACTCACAGATACGCAGTATTTT. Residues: CASSVGPSGLTDTQYF.

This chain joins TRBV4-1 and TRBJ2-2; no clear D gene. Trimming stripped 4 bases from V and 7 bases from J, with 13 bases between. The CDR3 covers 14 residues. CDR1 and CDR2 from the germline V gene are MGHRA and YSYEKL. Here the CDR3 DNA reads TGCGCCAGCAGCCCCCTTGGTGGAGACGGGGAGCTGTTTTTT. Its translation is CASSPLGGDGELFF.